This note documents a single T cell receptor beta chain sequence. As originally analysed: Reference gene primer amplification in the assay estimated nucleated cell counts. Assay: immunoSEQ multiplex PCR; the TCRdb copy retains only in-frame clones and omits some. V, J and clone size were drawn from that table, and D and trimming were deduced from the DNA. The sample yields 210,000 or so clones, about 91% seen once. This sample is drawn from a study of blood T cell repertoires in COVID-19. This CDR3 is 11 amino acids long. The germline gives CDR1 SGHKS, CDR2 YYEKEE (reference sequence). V dropped 2 bases and J dropped 7 bases, with 7 bases sitting between them.

Sequencing was carried out using peripheral blood. The TCR comes from a man aged 18 to 35 with active or convalescent COVID-19. The chain is built from TRBV5-5 and TRBJ2-7; D remains unclear. In DNA form, the CDR3 reads TGTGCCAGCAGCTTCTCCTTGGAGCAGTACTTC. Translation: CASSFSLEQYF.